The subject of this entry is one T cell receptor beta chain. Produced via immunoSEQ multiplex PCR; TCRdb's table is partial and in-frame only. The repertoire holds approximately 190,000 clones, with over 80% as singletons. These data belong to a study of blood T cell repertoires in COVID-19. Turning to the study itself: Italy, Spain and the United States were the sources of the convalescent and acute COVID-19 samples. T cells, B-cell-depleted T cells, or PBMCs provided the cDNA or gDNA that served as material.

What was sequenced was peripheral blood. The sequence was collected from a woman aged 40 to 50 with acute or convalescent COVID-19.

This CDR3 is CASIFNSGANVLTF. The CDR3 bases are TGTGCCAGCATCTTTAACTCTGGGGCCAACGTCCTGACTTTC. The chain recombines TRBV5-6 with TRBJ2-6; D gene unclear. The V gene lost 6 bases and the J gene lost 0 bases, with 7 bases spanning the gap. CDR1 is SGHDT and CDR2 is YYEEEE in the germline V gene. CDR3 length equals 14 residues.